These T cell receptor beta chains were read from a single sample in a study of technical replicates of blood from a handful of donors. Profiling relied on immunoSEQ multiplex PCR, and the TCRdb table lists in-frame clones only, not all of them. The table records 65,000 to 85,000 clones, roughly 96% of them present only once. The sample comprised T cells isolated from PBMCs. Every receptor here comes from a human donor in good health. CDR3s include the opening cysteine and the closing phenylalanine or tryptophan.

V gene,J gene,CDR3 protein
TRBV9,TRBJ1-1,CASSVVPTIGTEAFF
TRBV5-1,TRBJ2-7,CASSLGDYEQYF
TRBV2,TRBJ2-7,CASSIQGSYEQYF
TRBV19,TRBJ2-5,CASSIRGVYQETQYF
TRBV10-3,TRBJ1-1,CAISDLSDEAFF
TRBV2,TRBJ1-5,CASNPEAASPQHF
TRBV19,TRBJ1-1,CASSIYPDRLKEAFF
TRBV5-1,TRBJ2-7,CASSYAVHSYEQYF
TRBV29-1,TRBJ2-5,CSVGTGSLETQYF
TRBV11-3,TRBJ1-3,CASSLDTGVGNTIYF
TRBV7-9,TRBJ1-1,CASSPGQGETEAFF
TRBV30,TRBJ2-7,CAWTGQASYEQYF
TRBV28,TRBJ2-4,CASSWDIGIQYF
TRBV4-1,TRBJ2-7,CASSQDWGTGNYEQYF
TRBV6-5,TRBJ1-1,CASSAGPEAFF
TRBV11-3,TRBJ1-2,CASSSGQAPYGYTF